What follows is one TCR beta chain and its context. Germline values: CDR1 SGHAT, CDR2 FQNNGV. The V gene lost 3 bases and the J gene lost 5 bases, with 16 bases spanning the gap. The CDR3 length is 15 residues. This sample is drawn from a study of cytomegalovirus exposure and HLA in healthy donors. Primers: 60 Vbeta forward and 13 Jbeta reverse. Clones were read by immunoSEQ multiplex PCR, and TCRdb kept only the in-frame ones, dropping some. This table holds fewer than 110,000 clones, 82% found once. The chain carries TRBV11-2 and TRBJ2-5; a weak D match, TRBD2 (7 bases). This TCR was recovered from a man under 40 in good health and CMV-seropositive. The specimen sequenced was PBMCs. CDR3 residues: CASSLGGAGGETQYF. The CDR3, as DNA: TGTGCCAGCAGCTTGGGGGGGGCCGGCGGGGAGACCCAGTACTTC.